Below are 28 T cell receptor beta chains sequenced from a single sample in a study of post-analysis software for immune sequencing data. Prepared TCR beta cDNA libraries contained unique molecular identifiers. MiXCR was run by TCRdb on the PCR reads, yielding one entry per CDR3 protein. Among approximately 660,000 distinct CDR3 sequences listed, approximately 59% were seen once. Study results and limitations: Patients used roughly five TRBV segments, including TRBV5-6, TRBV5-1 and TRBV20-1, more often than controls.

No antigen has been assigned to these receptors. Sequenced input: blood. Every receptor here comes from a girl aged 2 to 10 with multiple sclerosis.

This clonotype has more than one count but fewer than ten. The CDR3: CASSPGTGGPSTDTQYF. CDR3 DNA sequence: TGCGCCAGCAGCCCTGGGACAGGGGGGCCTAGCACAGATACGCAGTATTTT. This sequence joins TRBV5-1 and TRBJ2-3; 11 bases line up with TRBD1. The CDR3 is made up of 17 amino acids. V lost 4 bases and J lost 0; bases outside the gene matches: 7. Per the germline V gene, CDR1 is SGHRS and CDR2 is YFSETQ.

The chain employs TRBV10-3 and TRBJ2-7; 12 bases align to TRBD2. The germline CDR1 and CDR2 sequences are ENHRY and SYGVKD. V shed 3 bases, J shed 0 bases, and the junction held 6 bases outside the gene matches. The CDR3 covers 17 residues. The CDR3, as DNA: TGTGCCATCAGTGAAGGACTAGCGGGATCAAGCTCCTACGAGCAGTACTTC. Translated: CAISEGLAGSSSYEQYF.

This chain links TRBV29-1 with TRBJ2-7; 12 positions match TRBD2. V lost 4 bases, J lost 9 bases, and 16 bases stayed unmatched. Germline-derived CDR1 and CDR2 are SQVTM and ANQGSEA. The CDR3 has 16 residues. CDR3 DNA: TGCAGCGTTGGGAGCGTCTCTAGCGGGAGGGCTCAGGGGCAGTACTTC. Protein: CSVGSVSSGRAQGQYF.

CDR3 in amino acids: CASSLKAGTFEQFF. The DNA of the CDR3 is TGCGCCAGCAGCTTGAAGGCAGGGACATTTGAGCAGTTCTTC. This chain joins TRBV5-1 and TRBJ2-1, with D perhaps TRBD1 (6 bases). Trimming removed 1 base from V and 9 bases from J, with 14 bases in between. Germline CDR1 reads SGHRS; CDR2 reads YFSETQ. The CDR3 extends over 14 amino acids.

This chain joins TRBV12-3 or TRBV12-4 and TRBJ1-2, with TRBD1 as a possible D gene (6 bases). V lost 5 bases, J lost 4 bases, and 14 bases lay in between. The CDR3 consists of 14 residues. The CDR3 region has the DNA TGTGCCAGCAGTCCCAGGGACACCCCCTATGGCTACACCTTC. This sequence encodes CASSPRDTPYGYTF.

In this sample, this clonotype turned up a few times. The CDR3 protein is CASSYGGGGETQYF. The DNA for the CDR3 is TGTGCCAGCAGTTACGGCGGTGGGGGGGAGACCCAGTACTTC. The V call is TRBV6-5, the J call TRBJ2-5, with D maybe TRBD2 (6 bases). Germline CDR1 and CDR2: MNHEY and SVGAGI. The CDR3 length is 14 residues. Trimming removed 2 bases at V and 5 bases at J, with 12 bases between.

This clonotype was found once. The chain employs TRBV24-1 and TRBJ2-1; D is unclear. There are 15 residues in the CDR3. V lost 1 base, J lost 5 bases, and 11 bases lay in between. Germline V gives CDR1 KGHDR, CDR2 SFDVKD. As DNA, the CDR3 is TGTGCCACCAGTGATTTAAGTTTGGGCAACAATGAGCAGTTCTTC. Amino acid sequence: CATSDLSLGNNEQFF.

This rearrangement joins TRBV21-1 to TRBJ2-7; the table's D call, TRBD1, was not checked against the DNA. TRBV21-1 constitutes a pseudogene. The CDR3 spans 15 residues. The chain's CDR3 is CASSSGGFPSYEQYF. CDR3 in DNA: TGTGCCAGCAGCTCCGGGGGATTTCCTTCCTACGAGCAGTACTTC.

The chain links TRBV30 to TRBJ1-3, with unresolved D. CDR3 length equals 12 residues. Germline V gene sequence: CDR1 GTSNPN, CDR2 SVGIG (reference sequence). V gave up 4 bases and J gave up 0 bases, with 4 bases separating them. CDR3 nucleotides: TGTGCCTGGACCGGCTCTGGAAACACCATATATTTT. It translates to CAWTGSGNTIYF.

The chain carries TRBV7-9 and TRBJ1-4; no definite D call. Between the trimmed V and J ends, which lost 1 base and 5 bases, there was a span of 5 bases. Germline V gene data show CDR1 as SEHNR and CDR2 as FQNEAQ (reference sequence). The length of the CDR3 is 13 residues. The CDR3 bases are TGTGCCAGCAGCTTAGGCAAGAATGAAAAACTGTTTTTT. This gives the protein CASSLGKNEKLFF.

This sequence joins TRBV10-3 and TRBJ1-2; D may be TRBD1 (5 bases). The CDR3 consists of 15 residues. Germline V gene lookup returns CDR1 ENHRY and CDR2 SYGVKD. The ends were cut back, 2 bases at V and 7 bases at J, with 17 bases in the middle. The CDR3 DNA sequence: TGTGCCATCAGTGAGAGTGAGGCGGGGGTTCGTGGCTACACCTTC. As protein: CAISESEAGVRGYTF.

The J gene is TRBJ2-5, the V gene TRBV28; TRBD2 matches at 7 bases. The CDR3 consists of 15 residues. Germline CDR1 MDHEN, CDR2 SYDVKM. The V gene end was trimmed by 0 bases and the J gene end by 4 bases; junction bases not matched to a gene: 5. CDR3 DNA sequence: TGTGCCAGCAGTTTATGGGGGGAGGGGAGAGAGACCCAGTACTTC. Amino acid sequence: CASSLWGEGRETQYF.

This chain links TRBV25-1 with TRBJ2-7; 9 bases fit TRBD1. Germline assignment: CDR1 MGHDK and CDR2 SYGVNS. This CDR3 has 15 residues. J gave up 2 bases and V 7 bases, and 9 bases lay outside the gene matches. The DNA for the CDR3 is TGTGCCAGCAACTTCGGGACAGGGATACCCTACGAGCAGTACTTC. Translated: CASNFGTGIPYEQYF.

In its sample, this clonotype was seen a few times. The gene calls are TRBV12-3 or TRBV12-4 and TRBJ2-1; 8 bases line up with TRBD1. The junction had 8 bases not matched to a gene; V was cut back by 7 bases and J by 6 bases. The CDR3 is 14 residues long. The CDR3 here is CASTRQGRPNEQFF. CDR3 DNA sequence: TGTGCCAGCACCAGACAGGGGCGGCCCAATGAGCAGTTCTTC.

The chain uses TRBV20-1 and TRBJ2-5, with D possibly being TRBD1 or TRBD2 (5 bases each). The J call may be wrong; the DNA end is better matched by TRBJ2-7. The CDR3 has 14 residues. The V gene's germline CDR1 is DFQATT and CDR2 SNEGSKA (reference sequence). CDR3 residues: CSARNSWGFDEQYF. CDR3 in DNA: TGCAGTGCTAGAAACAGTTGGGGGTTCGACGAGCAGTACTTC.

This clonotype was detected only a few times. This rearrangement joins TRBV5-1 to TRBJ2-5; D is unresolved. V was shortened by 0 bases and J by 5 bases, with 14 bases between the two germline ends. The CDR3 loop spans 15 amino acids. Germline V gene data show CDR1 as SGHRS and CDR2 as YFSETQ. The CDR3 region has the DNA TGCGCCAGCAGCTTGGCCGGTCGCCCTGGGGAGACCCAGTACTTC. This encodes CASSLAGRPGETQYF. The whole variable domain, filled in from reference TRBV5-1 and TRBJ2-5, reads KAGVTQTPRYLIKTRGQQVTLSCSPISGHRSVSWYQQTPGQGLQFLFEYFSETQRNKGNFPGRFSGRQFSNSRSEMNVSTLELGDSALYLCASSLAGRPGETQYFGPGTRLLVL.

This clonotype was seen a few times. The chain uses TRBV7-9 and TRBJ2-7, with a weak D call TRBD2 (5 bases). Germline CDR1 is SEHNR and CDR2 is FQNEAQ (reference sequence). This CDR3 region has 13 residues. The V end lost 0 bases, the J end lost 5 bases, and 8 bases lay between the germline ends. CDR3 nucleotide sequence: TGTGCCAGCAGCTTAGCCGCGGGCGACGAGCAGTACTTC. This encodes CASSLAAGDEQYF. Drawing the rest from reference TRBV7-9 and TRBJ2-7, the complete variable domain is DTGVSQNPRHKITKRGQNVTFRCDPISEHNRLYWYRQTLGQGPEFLTYFQNEAQLEKSRLLSDRFSAERPKGSFSTLEIQRTEQGDSAMYLCASSLAAGDEQYFGPGTRLTVT.

This clonotype occurred once. The chain joins TRBV12-3 or TRBV12-4 to TRBJ1-2; D unresolved. This CDR3 region has 13 residues. The ends were cut back, 6 bases at V and 5 bases at J, with 13 bases in the middle. The CDR3 loop reads CASRVGERYGYTF. CDR3 coding DNA: TGTGCCAGCAGGGTTGGGGAGCGGTATGGCTACACCTTC.

The chain links TRBV12-3 or TRBV12-4 to TRBJ1-2; 7 bases map to TRBD1. The CDR3 sequence is 15 residues long. V gave up 5 bases and J gave up 4 bases; unmatched junction bases: 10. The CDR3 DNA reads TGTGCCAGCAGTCGTCAGGGGGTCTCCGCCTATGGCTACACCTTC. This translates into CASSRQGVSAYGYTF.

V is TRBV6-6 and J is TRBJ1-2; possible D gene TRBD1, 5 bases. The V end was cut by 6 bases, the J end by 8 bases, with 19 bases between. The germline V gene has CDR1 MNHNY and CDR2 SVGAGI (reference sequence). The CDR3 runs 14 residues. CDR3 in amino acids: CASSTGTKDRGYTF. The CDR3 coding sequence is TGTGCCAGCAGCACCGGGACGAAGGATAGGGGCTACACCTTC.

The chain recombines TRBV6-1 with TRBJ2-5; D is ambiguous. The CDR3 has 15 amino acids. Trimming cost V 2 bases and J 2 bases, with 12 bases left between them. Germline lookup yields CDR1 MNHNS and CDR2 SASEGT. The CDR3: CASSELGWSQETQYF. In nucleotides, the CDR3 is TGTGCCAGCAGTGAATTAGGCTGGTCACAAGAGACCCAGTACTTC.

Here the CDR3 DNA reads TGCGCCAGCAGTTCCCTCCGGGTGGCCTCCTACAATGAGCAGTTCTTC. Translation: CASSSLRVASYNEQFF. V and J are TRBV5-1 and TRBJ2-1, with unresolved D. Germline lookup yields CDR1 SGHRS and CDR2 YFSETQ. The CDR3 has 16 amino acids. Deletions cut 5 bases from V and 0 bases from J, with 15 bases between. Drawing the rest from reference TRBV5-1 and TRBJ2-1, the complete variable domain is KAGVTQTPRYLIKTRGQQVTLSCSPISGHRSVSWYQQTPGQGLQFLFEYFSETQRNKGNFPGRFSGRQFSNSRSEMNVSTLELGDSALYLCASSSLRVASYNEQFFGPGTRLTVL.

A few counts support this clonotype. The CDR3 DNA sequence: TGCAGTGCTAGAGATGCCGGGACCATCTATGGCTACACCTTC. Translating gives CSARDAGTIYGYTF. This chain connects TRBV20-1 to TRBJ1-2, with D possibly matching TRBD1 (5 bases). CDR3 length: 14 amino acids. Germline V lookup: CDR1 DFQATT, CDR2 SNEGSKA (reference sequence). Trimming removed 0 bases from V and 4 bases from J, with 12 bases in between.

The V and J genes are TRBV5-1 and TRBJ1-1; D unresolved. Germline assignment: CDR1 SGHRS and CDR2 YFSETQ. The CDR3 spans 14 residues. V lost 2 bases and J 4 bases, leaving 12 bases between the germline ends. CDR3 DNA sequence: TGCGCCAGCAGCTTCATAGAGGGTATCACTGAAGCTTTCTTT. Protein: CASSFIEGITEAFF.

The V call is TRBV15, the J call TRBJ2-5; 7 bases match TRBD2. Germline lookup yields CDR1 LNHNV and CDR2 YYDKDF (reference sequence). J lost 13 bases, V lost 3 bases, and 8 bases had no gene match. The CDR3 loop spans 12 amino acids. The CDR3 is CATSSGAGRRYF. CDR3 DNA: TGTGCCACCAGCAGTGGAGCGGGACGACGGTACTTC.

The rearrangement joins TRBV24-1 to TRBJ2-1, with a possible D match to TRBD2 (5 bases). This CDR3 is 16 amino acids long. CDR1 is KGHDR, CDR2 SFDVKD, per germline. The V gene lost 3 bases and the J gene lost 0 bases, with 11 bases spanning the gap. The CDR3: CATSDRRGSSYNEQFF. CDR3 DNA: TGTGCCACCAGTGATCGACGGGGATCCTCCTACAATGAGCAGTTCTTC.

The chain has TRBV11-2 and TRBJ2-1, with D perhaps TRBD1 or TRBD2 (5 bases each). CDR3 size: 15 residues. The V end lost 5 bases, the J end lost 8 bases, and 19 bases lay between the germline ends. CDR1 is SGHAT, CDR2 FQNNGV, per germline. The CDR3 loop is CASSPTHGTPDEQFF. Written as DNA, the CDR3 is TGTGCCAGCAGCCCAACCCATGGGACGCCAGATGAGCAGTTCTTC.

The chain uses TRBV20-1 and TRBJ2-5, with D unclear. CDR1 DFQATT and CDR2 SNEGSKA come from the germline V gene (reference sequence). V was shortened by 1 base and J by 9 bases, with 9 bases between the two germline ends. The CDR3 has 11 amino acids. CDR3 sequence reads: CSARAAVAQYF. The CDR3 DNA sequence: TGCAGTGCTAGAGCGGCAGTAGCCCAGTACTTC.